Following are 2 T cell receptor beta chains from one sample sequenced in a study of T cells in Graves' hyperthyroidism and ophthalmopathy. RNA transcripts gave rise to amplified TCR beta CDR3 regions. The study used the HTBI primer set for a first-round RT-PCR of the TCR CDR3. TCRdb itself ran the multiplex PCR reads through MiXCR, one entry per CDR3 protein. The table includes roughly 500,000 distinct CDR3 sequences, 40% to 50% detected once. Input material: peripheral blood or thyroid tissue (not recorded which). The receptors come from an adult woman with Graves' disease, either hyperthyroidism or ophthalmopathy (not recorded which).

V is TRBV20-1 and J is TRBJ2-7, with D possibly being TRBD1 (6 bases). V gave up 1 base and J gave up 5 bases, with 18 bases separating them. The CDR3 loop spans 15 amino acids. Germline lookup yields CDR1 DFQATT and CDR2 SNEGSKA (reference sequence). CDR3 in DNA: TGCAGTGCTAGAGGGGAATCAGGGGTCCACCACGAGCAGTACTTC. Its protein product is CSARGESGVHHEQYF.

The V call is TRBV7-2, the J call TRBJ2-3; the match to TRBD2 covers 7 bases. In germline, CDR1 is SGHTA, CDR2 FQGNSA. The V and J ends lost 4 bases and 4 bases, in that order; junction bases with no gene match: 8. This CDR3 has 15 residues. This CDR3 reads CASSYSGRSADTQYF. The CDR3 DNA is TGTGCCAGCAGCTACTCCGGGAGGTCGGCAGATACGCAGTATTTT.